This T cell receptor beta chain originates from a study of blood T cells in healthy people across ages. Donors were healthy Caucasian individuals from Russia aged roughly 6 to 95. Findings of the study overall: Bulk PBMC profiling left naive and antigen-experienced comparisons inconclusive.

The authors ran a second PCR of about 6 to 11 cycles using a sample-barcoded 5' primer and a J-beta primer mix. Carrying 12 random nucleotides, a template-switch adaptor labeled each individual cDNA molecule. TCRdb called the 5' RACE reads again in MiXCR, with one record for every CDR3 protein. The sample comprises 800,000 to 1,000,000 distinct CDR3 sequences, roughly 50% of which are singletons, and roughly 13% rests with the top ten. Note on this clonotype: What it binds is not known.

CDR3 size: 13 residues. V was clipped by 7 bases and J by 4 bases; unmatched bases: 3. CDR1 ENHRY and CDR2 SYGVKD come from the germline V gene. This clonotype was sampled from a man aged 30 to 39 in good health. The chain links TRBV10-3 to TRBJ2-3; TRBD2 matches at 9 bases. The specimen was blood. CDR3 sequence reads: CAIMLAGSDTQYF. CDR3 nucleotide sequence: TGTGCCATCATGCTAGCGGGGTCAGATACGCAGTATTTT.